What follows describes a single TCR beta chain. This sample stems from a study of blood T cell repertoires in COVID-19. Study-wide background: The study drew acute and convalescent COVID-19 samples from the United States, Italy and Spain. Sample material is recorded as cDNA or gDNA derived from T cells, B-cell-depleted T cells, or PBMCs.

Per the authors' pipeline: Amplifying reference gene primers gave estimates of nucleated cell counts. Using immunoSEQ multiplex PCR, the repertoire was profiled, and TCRdb retains in-frame clones only, with some absent. The V and J calls and clone size were taken over from that table, and D and trimming were inferred from the DNA. This sample has roughly 260,000 clones; less than 90% occur once, and the top ten carry roughly 4%. CDR1 is SGHAT, CDR2 FQDESV, per germline (reference sequence). V was shortened by 1 base and J by 6 bases, with 12 bases between the two germline ends. This CDR3 has 15 residues.

This clonotype was sampled from a man aged 55 to 70 who had recovered from COVID-19. J is TRBJ2-2 and V is TRBV11-1; possible D gene TRBD1, 6 bases. The specimen was peripheral blood. CDR3 coding DNA: TGTGCCAGCAGCTTAGTGATGGGGGCTGCCGGGGAGCTGTTTTTT. This translates into CASSLVMGAAGELFF. Based on the CDR3 plus reference TRBV11-1 and TRBJ2-2, the full variable domain is EAEVAQSPRYKITEKSQAVAFWCDPISGHATLYWYRQILGQGPELLVQFQDESVVDDSQLPKDRFSAERLKGVDSTLKIQPAELGDSAMYLCASSLVMGAAGELFFGEGSRLTVL.